This entry describes one T cell receptor (beta chain). The entry originates in a study of blood T cell repertoires in COVID-19. Study summary: In each case, the material was cDNA or gDNA derived from T cells, B-cell-depleted T cells, or PBMCs.

Sequenced by immunoSEQ multiplex PCR; TCRdb stores in-frame clones only, minus some. The repertoire has 450,000 to 500,000 clones, 80% to 90% of them found once; the top ten carry approximately 2.9%. V was trimmed by 1 base and J by 13 bases, leaving 19 bases between them. There are 15 residues in the CDR3. Germline CDR1 is SGHTA and CDR2 is FQGTGA. V gene TRBV7-3 combines with J gene TRBJ2-2; TRBD1 is a possible D gene (6 bases). The clonotype originates from a human donor in a cohort sampled during active COVID-19. Sequenced sample: peripheral blood. Here the CDR3 reads CASSLILSSGEGLFF. The CDR3, as DNA: TGTGCCAGCAGCTTAATATTGAGTTCAGGGGAAGGGCTGTTTTTT.